Presented here are 3 T cell receptor beta chains from one specimen sequenced in a study of PD-L1 blockade in urothelial cancer. The assay was immunoSEQ multiplex PCR, and TCRdb's table has in-frame clones only and misses some. The sample lists fewer than 35,000 clones; roughly 80% were seen once. The sequencing here drew on PBMCs, taken around atezolizumab (anti-PD-L1) treatment. These receptors came from a man aged 50 or older with urothelial cancer.

This clone was seen a few times. The J gene is TRBJ2-5, the V gene TRBV2; perhaps TRBD1 as D (5 bases). The germline gives CDR1 SNHLY, CDR2 FYNNEI. V shed 7 bases and J shed 4 bases, with 16 bases lying between them. The CDR3 is 14 amino acids. This CDR3 reads CASTSRVGRETQYF. The DNA for the CDR3 is TGTGCCAGCACCTCCCGCGTGGGGCGAGAGACCCAGTACTTC.

This rearrangement joins TRBV5-1 to TRBJ2-3; a weak D match, TRBD1 (5 bases). The CDR3 sequence is 15 residues long. V was trimmed by 4 bases and J by 1 base, leaving 13 bases between them. The V gene's germline CDR1 is SGHRS and CDR2 YFSETQ. CDR3 in amino acids: CASSPGNVGTDTQYF. CDR3 in DNA: TGCGCCAGCAGCCCAGGGAACGTCGGCACAGATACGCAGTATTTT.

The rearrangement links TRBV5-4 to TRBJ1-1; 7 bases match TRBD1. The CDR3 loop spans 13 amino acids. V lost 1 base to trimming and J lost 3 bases; unmatched junction nucleotides: 0. Germline assignment: CDR1 SGHNT and CDR2 YYREEE (reference sequence). This CDR3 is CASSLQGDTEAFF. In nucleotides, the CDR3 is TGTGCCAGCAGCTTGCAGGGGGACACTGAAGCTTTCTTT.